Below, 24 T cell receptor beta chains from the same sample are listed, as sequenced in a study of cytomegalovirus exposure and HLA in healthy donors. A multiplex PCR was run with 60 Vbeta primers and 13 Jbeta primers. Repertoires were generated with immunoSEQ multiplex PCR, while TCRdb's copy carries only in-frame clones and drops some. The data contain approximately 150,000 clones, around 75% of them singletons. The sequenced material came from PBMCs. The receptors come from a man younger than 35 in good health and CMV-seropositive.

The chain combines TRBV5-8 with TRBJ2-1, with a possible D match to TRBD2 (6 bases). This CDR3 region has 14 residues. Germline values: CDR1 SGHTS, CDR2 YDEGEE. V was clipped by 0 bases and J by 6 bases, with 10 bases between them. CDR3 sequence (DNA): TGTGCCAGCAGCTTGGTCGGGAGCTCCAATGAGCAGTTCTTC. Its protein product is CASSLVGSSNEQFF.

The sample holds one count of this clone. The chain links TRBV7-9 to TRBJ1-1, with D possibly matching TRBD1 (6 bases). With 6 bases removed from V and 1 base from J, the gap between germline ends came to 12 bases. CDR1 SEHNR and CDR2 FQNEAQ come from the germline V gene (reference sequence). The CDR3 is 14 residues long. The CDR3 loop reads CASRRGQPNTEAFF. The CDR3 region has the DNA TGTGCCAGCAGACGCGGACAGCCGAACACTGAAGCTTTCTTT.

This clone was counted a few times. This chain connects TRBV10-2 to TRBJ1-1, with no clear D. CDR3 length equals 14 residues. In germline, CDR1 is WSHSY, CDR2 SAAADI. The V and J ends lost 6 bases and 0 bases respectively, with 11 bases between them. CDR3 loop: CASRYDTLNTEAFF. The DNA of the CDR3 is TGCGCCAGCAGGTACGACACTTTGAACACTGAAGCTTTCTTT.

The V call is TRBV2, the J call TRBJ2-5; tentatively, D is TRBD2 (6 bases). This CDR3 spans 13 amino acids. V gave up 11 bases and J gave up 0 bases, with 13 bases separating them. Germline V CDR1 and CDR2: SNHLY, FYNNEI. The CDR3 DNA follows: TGTGCCTGGGGGGTAGCGAACCAAGAGACCCAGTACTTC. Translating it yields CAWGVANQETQYF.

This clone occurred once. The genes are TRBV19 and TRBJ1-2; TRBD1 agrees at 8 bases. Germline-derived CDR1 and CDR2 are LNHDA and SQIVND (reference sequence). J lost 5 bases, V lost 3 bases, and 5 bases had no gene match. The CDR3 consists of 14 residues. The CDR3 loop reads CASSMGQDRYGYTF. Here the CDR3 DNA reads TGTGCCAGTAGTATGGGACAGGATAGGTATGGCTACACCTTC. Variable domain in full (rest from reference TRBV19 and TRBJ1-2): DGGITQSPKYLFRKEGQNVTLSCEQNLNHDAMYWYRQDPGQGLRLIYYSQIVNDFQKGDIAEGYSVSREKKESFPLTVTSAQKNPTAFYLCASSMGQDRYGYTFGSGTRLTVV.

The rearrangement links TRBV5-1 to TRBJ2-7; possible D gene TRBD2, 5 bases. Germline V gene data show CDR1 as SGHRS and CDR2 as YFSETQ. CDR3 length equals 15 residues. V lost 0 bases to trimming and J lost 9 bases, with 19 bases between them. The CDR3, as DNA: TGCGCCAGCAGCTTGGCCGGTTCAGCGGCATCGGGGCAGTACTTC. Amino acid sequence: CASSLAGSAASGQYF. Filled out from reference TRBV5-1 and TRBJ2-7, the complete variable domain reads KAGVTQTPRYLIKTRGQQVTLSCSPISGHRSVSWYQQTPGQGLQFLFEYFSETQRNKGNFPGRFSGRQFSNSRSEMNVSTLELGDSALYLCASSLAGSAASGQYFGPGTRLTVT.

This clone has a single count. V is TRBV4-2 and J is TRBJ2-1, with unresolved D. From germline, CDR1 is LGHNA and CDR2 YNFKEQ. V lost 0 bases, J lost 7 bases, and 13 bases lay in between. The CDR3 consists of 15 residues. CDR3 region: CASSQEVSRWNEQFF. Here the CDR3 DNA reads TGTGCCAGCAGCCAAGAAGTGAGTAGATGGAATGAGCAGTTCTTC.

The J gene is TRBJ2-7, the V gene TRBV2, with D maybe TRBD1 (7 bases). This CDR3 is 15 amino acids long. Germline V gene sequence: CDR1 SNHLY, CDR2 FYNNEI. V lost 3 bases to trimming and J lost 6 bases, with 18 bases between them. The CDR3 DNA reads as TGTGCCAGCAGTGAGGAGGGGACAGATAAGTCCGAGCAGTACTTC. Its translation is CASSEEGTDKSEQYF.

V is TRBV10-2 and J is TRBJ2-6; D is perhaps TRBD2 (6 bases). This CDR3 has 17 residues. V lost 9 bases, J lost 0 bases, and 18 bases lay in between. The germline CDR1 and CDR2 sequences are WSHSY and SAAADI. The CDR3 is CASEEGGANSGANVLTF. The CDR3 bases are TGCGCCAGTGAAGAGGGCGGGGCTAACTCTGGGGCCAACGTCCTGACTTTC.

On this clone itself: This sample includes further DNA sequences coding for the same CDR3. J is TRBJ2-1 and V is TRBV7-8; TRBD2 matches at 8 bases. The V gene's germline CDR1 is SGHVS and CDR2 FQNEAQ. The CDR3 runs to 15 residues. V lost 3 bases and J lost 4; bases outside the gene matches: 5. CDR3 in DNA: TGTGCCAGCAGCTTGATAGCGGGGAGATACAATGAGCAGTTCTTC. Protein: CASSLIAGRYNEQFF. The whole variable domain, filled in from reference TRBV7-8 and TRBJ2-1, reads GAGVSQSPRYKVAKRGQDVALRCDPISGHVSLFWYQQALGQGPEFLTYFQNEAQLDKSGLPSDRFFAERPEGSVSTLKIQRTQQEDSAVYLCASSLIAGRYNEQFFGPGTRLTVL.

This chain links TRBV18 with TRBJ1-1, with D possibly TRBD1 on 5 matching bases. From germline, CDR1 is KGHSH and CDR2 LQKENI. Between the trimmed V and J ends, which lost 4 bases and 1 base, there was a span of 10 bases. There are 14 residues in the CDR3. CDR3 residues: CASSLIQENTEAFF. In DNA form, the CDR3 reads TGTGCCAGCTCACTGATACAGGAGAACACTGAAGCTTTCTTT.

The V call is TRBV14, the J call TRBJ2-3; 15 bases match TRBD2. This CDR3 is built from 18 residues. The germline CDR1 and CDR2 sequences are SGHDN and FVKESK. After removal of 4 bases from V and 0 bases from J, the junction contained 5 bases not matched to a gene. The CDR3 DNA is TGTGCCAGCAGCCTTGGGACTAGCGGGAGGTCTAGCACAGATACGCAGTATTTT. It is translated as CASSLGTSGRSSTDTQYF.

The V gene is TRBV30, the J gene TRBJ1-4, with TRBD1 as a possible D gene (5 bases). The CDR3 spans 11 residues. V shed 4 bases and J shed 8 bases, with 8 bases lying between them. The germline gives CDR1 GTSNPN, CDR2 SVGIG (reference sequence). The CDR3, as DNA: TGTGCCTGGATACGGGGGGAAAAACTGTTTTTT. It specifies CAWIRGEKLFF. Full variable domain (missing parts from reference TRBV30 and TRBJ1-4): SQTIHQWPATLVQPVGSPLSLECTVEGTSNPNLYWYRQAAGRGLQLLFYSVGIGQISSEVPQNLSASRPQDRQFILSSKKLLLSDSGFYLCAWIRGEKLFFGSGTQLSVL.

CDR3: CASSVEGGSGYTF. The DNA for the CDR3 is TGTGCCAGCAGCGTAGAGGGAGGGAGCGGCTACACCTTC. The chain combines TRBV9 with TRBJ1-2; D uncertain. The CDR3 extends over 13 amino acids. In germline, CDR1 is SGDLS, CDR2 YYNGEE. Trimming took 0 bases from V and 8 from J, leaving 11 bases between them. Combining the CDR3 with reference TRBV9 and TRBJ1-2 gives the whole variable domain DSGVTQTPKHLITATGQRVTLRCSPRSGDLSVYWYQQSLDQGLQFLIQYYNGEERAKGNILERFSAQQFPDLHSELNLSSLELGDSALYFCASSVEGGSGYTFGSGTRLTVV.

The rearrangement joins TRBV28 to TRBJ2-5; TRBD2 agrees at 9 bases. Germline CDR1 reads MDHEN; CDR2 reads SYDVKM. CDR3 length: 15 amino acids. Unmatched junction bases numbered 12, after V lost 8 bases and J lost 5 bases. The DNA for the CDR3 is TGTGCCAGCGGCCGGGCGGGAGGGCCGGGGGAGACCCAGTACTTC. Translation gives CASGRAGGPGETQYF.

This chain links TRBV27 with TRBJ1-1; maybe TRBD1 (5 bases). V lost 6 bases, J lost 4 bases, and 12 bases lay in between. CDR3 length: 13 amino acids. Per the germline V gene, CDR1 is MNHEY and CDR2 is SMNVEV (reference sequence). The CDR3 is CASSSDGGTEAFF. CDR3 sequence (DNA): TGTGCCAGCAGCTCCGACGGGGGCACTGAAGCTTTCTTT.

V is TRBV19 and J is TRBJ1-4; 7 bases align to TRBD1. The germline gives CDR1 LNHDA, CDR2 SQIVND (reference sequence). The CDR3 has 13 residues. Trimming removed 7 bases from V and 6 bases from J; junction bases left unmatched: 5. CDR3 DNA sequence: TGTGCCAGTAACGGCAGGGGGTATGAAAAACTGTTTTTT. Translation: CASNGRGYEKLFF.

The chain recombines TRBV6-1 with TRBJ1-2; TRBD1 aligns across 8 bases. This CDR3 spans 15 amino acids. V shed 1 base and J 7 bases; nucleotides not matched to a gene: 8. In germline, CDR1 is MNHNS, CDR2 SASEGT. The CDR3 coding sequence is TGTGCCAGCAGTGAAGGAGGACAGGGTCGGGGTGGCTACACCTTC. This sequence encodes CASSEGGQGRGGYTF.

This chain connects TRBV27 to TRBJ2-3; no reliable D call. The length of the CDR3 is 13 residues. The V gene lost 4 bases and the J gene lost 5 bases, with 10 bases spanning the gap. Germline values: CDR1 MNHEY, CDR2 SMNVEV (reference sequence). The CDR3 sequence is CASSSSEIDTQYF. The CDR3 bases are TGTGCCAGCAGTTCGTCGGAGATAGATACGCAGTATTTT.

The CDR3 sequence: CASSLTSGYTF. Written as DNA, the CDR3 is TGTGCCAGCAGTTTAACCAGTGGCTACACCTTC. V usage is TRBV28 and J usage is TRBJ1-2, with D unresolved. V shed 2 bases and J shed 7 bases, with 5 bases lying between them. The CDR3 is made up of 11 amino acids. The germline V gene encodes CDR1 MDHEN and CDR2 SYDVKM.

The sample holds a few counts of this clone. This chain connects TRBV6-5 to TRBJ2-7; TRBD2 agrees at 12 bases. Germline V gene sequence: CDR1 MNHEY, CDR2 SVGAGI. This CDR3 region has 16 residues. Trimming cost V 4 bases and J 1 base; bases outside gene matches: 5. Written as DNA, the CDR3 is TGTGCCAGCAGTTTGACGACTAGCGGGAGTTCCTACGAGCAGTACTTC. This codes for CASSLTTSGSSYEQYF.

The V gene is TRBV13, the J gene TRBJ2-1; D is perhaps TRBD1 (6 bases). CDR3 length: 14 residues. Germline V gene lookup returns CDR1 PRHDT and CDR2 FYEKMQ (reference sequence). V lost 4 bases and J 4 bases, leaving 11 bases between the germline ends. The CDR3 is CASSYGQMYNEQFF. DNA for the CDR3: TGTGCCAGCAGCTACGGACAGATGTACAATGAGCAGTTCTTC.

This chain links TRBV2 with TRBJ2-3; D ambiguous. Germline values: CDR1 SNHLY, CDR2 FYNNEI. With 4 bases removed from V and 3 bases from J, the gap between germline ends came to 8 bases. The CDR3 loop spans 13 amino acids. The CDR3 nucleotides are TGTGCCAGCAGTGGGCAGGTGACAGATACGCAGTATTTT. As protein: CASSGQVTDTQYF.

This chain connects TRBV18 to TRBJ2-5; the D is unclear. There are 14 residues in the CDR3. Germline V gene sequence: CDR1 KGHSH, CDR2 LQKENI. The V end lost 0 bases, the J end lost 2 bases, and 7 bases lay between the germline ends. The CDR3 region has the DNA TGTGCCAGCTCACCACCGGTACAGCAAGAGACCCAGTACTTC. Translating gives CASSPPVQQETQYF.